This T cell receptor (beta chain) appears in the sequencing data of a study of blood T cell repertoires in COVID-19. The trim removed 0 bases at V and 5 bases at J, leaving 9 bases unmatched. CDR1 PRHDT and CDR2 FYEKMQ come from the germline V gene (reference sequence). The CDR3 has 17 residues. Study members were between about 18 and 95 years old and lived in some 26 US regions. In the source study's methods: Quantification of nucleated cells was approximated via reference gene primer amplification. Using immunoSEQ multiplex PCR, the repertoire was profiled, and TCRdb retains in-frame clones only, with some absent. The V and J calls and clone size come from that table; D and trimming were worked out from the DNA. The repertoire has over 200,000 clones, roughly 86% of them found once; the top ten carry 10% to 13%.

Sequenced sample: PBMCs or T cells enriched from blood (not recorded which). The chain couples TRBV13 to TRBJ2-3; 9 bases agree with TRBD2. The source is a man between 18 and 29 years old with acute COVID-19. For the CDR3, the DNA is TGTGCCAGCAGCTTAGGCCGCGGGAGGGCCCGAGTAGATACGCAGTATTTT. Encoded protein: CASSLGRGRARVDTQYF.